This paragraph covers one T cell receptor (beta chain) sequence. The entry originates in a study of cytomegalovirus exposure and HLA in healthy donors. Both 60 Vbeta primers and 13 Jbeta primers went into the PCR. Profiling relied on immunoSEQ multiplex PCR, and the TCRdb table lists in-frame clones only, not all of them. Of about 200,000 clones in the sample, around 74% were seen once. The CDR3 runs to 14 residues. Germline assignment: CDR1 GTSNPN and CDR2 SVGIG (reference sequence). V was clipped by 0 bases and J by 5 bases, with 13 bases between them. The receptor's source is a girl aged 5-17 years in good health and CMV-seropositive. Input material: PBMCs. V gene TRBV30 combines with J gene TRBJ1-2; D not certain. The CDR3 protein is CAWSVWRGAYGYTF. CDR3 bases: TGTGCCTGGAGTGTATGGCGGGGAGCTTATGGCTACACCTTC.